Below, one T cell receptor (beta chain) is given with its context. Its matching antigen is unknown. This record comes from a study of T-cell memory formation after mild COVID-19. As for the study in general: Among the donors, TCR clusters were largely specific to each donor.

Findings and caveats of the study: CD4+ contracting clones were mainly CM and EM; CD8+ ones, EMRA. Clones contracting over day 15 to 85 were CD4/CD8 balanced, with later expanders leaning CD4+.

TCR alpha and TCR beta cDNA libraries with sample barcodes and UMIs came from 5'RACE using constant-segment primers. TCRdb processed the 5' RACE reads anew with MiXCR; each CDR3 protein has one entry. The sample has 360,000 or so distinct CDR3 sequences, 25% to 30% seen once. The sequence was collected from an adult woman who had mild COVID-19 (a few samples of this study predate the infection). Cell type and time point are not known. The sample comprised PBMCs or a T cell subset sorted from them (not recorded which).

The chain's CDR3 is CSVVGLTEAFF. The CDR3 region has the DNA TGCAGCGTTGTGGGCCTCACTGAAGCTTTCTTT. The chain joins TRBV29-1 to TRBJ1-1; D uncertain. The CDR3 totals 11 residues. The V and J ends lost 4 bases and 4 bases respectively, with 7 bases between them. Germline CDR1 reads SQVTM; CDR2 reads ANQGSEA.